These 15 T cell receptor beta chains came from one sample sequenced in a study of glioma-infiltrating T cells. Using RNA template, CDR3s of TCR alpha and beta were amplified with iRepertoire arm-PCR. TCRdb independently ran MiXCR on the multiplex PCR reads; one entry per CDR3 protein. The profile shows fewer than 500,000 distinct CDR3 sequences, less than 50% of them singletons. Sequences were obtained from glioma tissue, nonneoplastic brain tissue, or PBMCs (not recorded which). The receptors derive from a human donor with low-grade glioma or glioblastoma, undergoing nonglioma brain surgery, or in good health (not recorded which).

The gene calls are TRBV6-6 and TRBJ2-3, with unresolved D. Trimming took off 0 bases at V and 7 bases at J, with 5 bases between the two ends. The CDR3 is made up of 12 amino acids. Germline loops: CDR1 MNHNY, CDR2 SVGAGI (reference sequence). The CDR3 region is CASSYSSHTQYF. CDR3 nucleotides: TGTGCCAGCAGTTACTCGTCGCATACGCAGTATTTT.

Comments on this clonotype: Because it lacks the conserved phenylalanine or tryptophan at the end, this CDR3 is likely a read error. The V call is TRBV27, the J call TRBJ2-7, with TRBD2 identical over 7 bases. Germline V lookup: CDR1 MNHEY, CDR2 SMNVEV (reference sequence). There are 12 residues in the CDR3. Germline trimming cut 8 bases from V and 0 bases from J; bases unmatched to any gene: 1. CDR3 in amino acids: CASRGSSYEQYL. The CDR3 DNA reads TGTGCCAGCCGCGGGAGCTCCTACGAGCAGTACCTC.

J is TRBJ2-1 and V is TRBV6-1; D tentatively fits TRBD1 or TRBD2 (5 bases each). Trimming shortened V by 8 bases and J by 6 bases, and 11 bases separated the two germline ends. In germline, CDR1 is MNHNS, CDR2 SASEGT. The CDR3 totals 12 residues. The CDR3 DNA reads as TGTGCCAGCGGACGGGACGCCAATGAGCAGTTCTTC. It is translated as CASGRDANEQFF.

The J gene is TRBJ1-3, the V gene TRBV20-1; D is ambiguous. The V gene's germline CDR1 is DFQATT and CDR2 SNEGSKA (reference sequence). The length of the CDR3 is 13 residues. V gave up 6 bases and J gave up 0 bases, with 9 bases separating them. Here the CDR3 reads CSAISSSGNTIYF. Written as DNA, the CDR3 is TGCAGTGCCATTAGTAGCTCTGGAAACACCATATATTTT.

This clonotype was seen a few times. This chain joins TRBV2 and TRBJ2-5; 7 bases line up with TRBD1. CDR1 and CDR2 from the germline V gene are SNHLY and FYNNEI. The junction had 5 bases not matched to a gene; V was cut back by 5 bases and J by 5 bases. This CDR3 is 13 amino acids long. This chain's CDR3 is CASSLGGVETQYF. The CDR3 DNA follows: TGTGCCAGCAGTTTAGGGGGCGTGGAGACCCAGTACTTC.

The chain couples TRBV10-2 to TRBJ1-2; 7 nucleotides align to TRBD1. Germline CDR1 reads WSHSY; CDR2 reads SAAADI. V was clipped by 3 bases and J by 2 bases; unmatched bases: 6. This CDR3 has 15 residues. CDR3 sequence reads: CASSDRRGGNYGYTF. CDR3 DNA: TGCGCCAGCAGTGACCGCAGGGGGGGGAACTATGGCTACACCTTC.

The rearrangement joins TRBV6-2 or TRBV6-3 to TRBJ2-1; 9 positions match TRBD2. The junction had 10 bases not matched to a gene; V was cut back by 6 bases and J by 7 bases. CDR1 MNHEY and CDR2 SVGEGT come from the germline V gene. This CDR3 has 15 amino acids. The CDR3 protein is CASRVSGSALNEQFF. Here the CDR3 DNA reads TGTGCCAGCAGGGTTAGCGGGAGTGCCTTGAATGAGCAGTTCTTC.

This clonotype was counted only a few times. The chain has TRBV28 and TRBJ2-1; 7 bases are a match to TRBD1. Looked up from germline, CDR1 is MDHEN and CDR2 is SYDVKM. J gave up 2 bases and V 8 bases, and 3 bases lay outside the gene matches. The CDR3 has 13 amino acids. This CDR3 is CASRDRAYNEQFF. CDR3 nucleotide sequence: TGTGCCAGCCGGGACAGAGCCTACAATGAGCAGTTCTTC.

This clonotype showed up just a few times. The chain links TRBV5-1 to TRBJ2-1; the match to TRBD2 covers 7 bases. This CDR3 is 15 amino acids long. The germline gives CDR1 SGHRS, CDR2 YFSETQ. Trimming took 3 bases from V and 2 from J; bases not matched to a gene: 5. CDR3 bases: TGCGCCAGCAGCTCCGGACTAGTGGCCTACAATGAGCAGTTCTTC. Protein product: CASSSGLVAYNEQFF.

As DNA, the CDR3 is TGTGCCAGCAGCCCACAGACAGGGGGCTCTGGGGCCAACGTCCTGACTTTC. It yields the protein CASSPQTGGSGANVLTF. This sequence joins TRBV3-1 and TRBJ2-6, with TRBD1 identical over 9 bases. This CDR3 has 17 residues. The J segment lost 0 bases and the V segment lost 4 bases, leaving 4 bases of the junction unmatched. CDR1 and CDR2 (germline): LGHDT, YNNKEL (reference sequence).

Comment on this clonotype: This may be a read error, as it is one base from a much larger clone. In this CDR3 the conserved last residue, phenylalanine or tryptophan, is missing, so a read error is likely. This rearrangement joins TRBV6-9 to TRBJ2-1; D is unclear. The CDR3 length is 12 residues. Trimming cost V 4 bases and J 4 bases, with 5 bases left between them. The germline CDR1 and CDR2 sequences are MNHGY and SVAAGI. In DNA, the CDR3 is TGTGCCAGCAGTTCCCCTTACAATGAGCAGTTCATC. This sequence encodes CASSSPYNEQFI.

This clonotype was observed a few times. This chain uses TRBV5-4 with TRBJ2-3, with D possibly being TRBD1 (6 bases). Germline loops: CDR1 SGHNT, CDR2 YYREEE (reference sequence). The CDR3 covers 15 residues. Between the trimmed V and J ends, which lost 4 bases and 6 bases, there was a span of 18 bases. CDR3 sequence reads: CASSPGTGDMDTQYF. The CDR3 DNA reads TGTGCCAGCAGCCCTGGGACCGGGGACATGGATACGCAGTATTTT.

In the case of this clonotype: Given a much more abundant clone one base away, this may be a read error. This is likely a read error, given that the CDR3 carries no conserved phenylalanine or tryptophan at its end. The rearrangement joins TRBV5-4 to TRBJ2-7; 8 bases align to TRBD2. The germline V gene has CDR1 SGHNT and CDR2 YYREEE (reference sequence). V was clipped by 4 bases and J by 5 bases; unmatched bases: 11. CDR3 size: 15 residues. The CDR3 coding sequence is TGTGCCAGCAGCCGACCCGGGACTAGACCTAACGAGCAGTACCTC. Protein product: CASSRPGTRPNEQYL.

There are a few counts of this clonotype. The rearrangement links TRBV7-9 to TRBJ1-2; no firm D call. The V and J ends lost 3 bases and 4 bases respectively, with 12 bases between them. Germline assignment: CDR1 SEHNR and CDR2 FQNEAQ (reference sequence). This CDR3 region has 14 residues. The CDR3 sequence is CASSFGVSLYGYTF. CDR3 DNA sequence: TGTGCCAGCAGCTTTGGGGTATCCCTCTATGGCTACACCTTC.

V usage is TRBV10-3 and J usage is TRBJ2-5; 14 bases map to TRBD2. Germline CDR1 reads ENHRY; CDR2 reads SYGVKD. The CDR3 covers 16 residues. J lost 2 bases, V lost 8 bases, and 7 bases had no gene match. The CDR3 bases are TGTGCCATCGGAGGACTAGCGGGAGGCGCTCAAGAGACCCAGTACTTC. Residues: CAIGGLAGGAQETQYF.